This T cell receptor (beta chain) was identified during a study of beta chain features in type 1 diabetes. Study-level background: Patients did not differ from healthy donors in age, gender or cell yield.

Per the germline V gene, CDR1 is LGHNT and CDR2 is FRNRAP. V was clipped by 2 bases and J by 6 bases, with 11 bases between them. The CDR3 is 13 residues long. Since all of the isolated RNA was reverse transcribed, expressed TCRB transcripts were what got sequenced. The table came from immunoSEQ multiplex PCR; TCRdb's copy has only in-frame clones and leaves some out. The sample records around 500,000 clones, about an eighth being singletons. The clonotype was recovered from a woman aged 18-35 years in good health. The sequenced sample was naive CD4+ T cells from blood. The V call is TRBV12-5, the J call TRBJ2-7; D remains unclear. CDR3 amino acids: CASGLSSVAEQYF. The CDR3 DNA reads TGTGCTAGTGGTTTGTCTTCTGTAGCCGAGCAGTACTTC.